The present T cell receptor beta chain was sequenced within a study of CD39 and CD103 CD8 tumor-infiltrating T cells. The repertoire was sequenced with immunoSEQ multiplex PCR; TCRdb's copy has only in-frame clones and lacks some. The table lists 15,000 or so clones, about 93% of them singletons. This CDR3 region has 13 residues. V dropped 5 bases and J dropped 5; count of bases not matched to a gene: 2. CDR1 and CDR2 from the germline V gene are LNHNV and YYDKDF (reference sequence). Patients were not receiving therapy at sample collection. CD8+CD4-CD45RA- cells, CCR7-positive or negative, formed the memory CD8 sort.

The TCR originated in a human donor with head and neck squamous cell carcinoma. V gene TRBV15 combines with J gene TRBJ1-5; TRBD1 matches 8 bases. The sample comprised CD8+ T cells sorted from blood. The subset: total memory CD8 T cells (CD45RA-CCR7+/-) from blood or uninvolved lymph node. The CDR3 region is CATSGQGYQPQHF. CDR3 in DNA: TGTGCCACCAGCGGACAGGGCTATCAGCCCCAGCATTTT.